These T cell receptor beta chains were read from a single sample in a study of CD8 T cells in ankylosing spondylitis. TCRdb redid the calling of the 5' RACE reads with MiXCR, one entry per CDR3 protein. The data contain about 460,000 distinct CDR3 sequences, approximately 5% of them singletons. Sample: blood, either unsorted or a sorted T cell fraction (not recorded which). The receptors were sampled from a male donor with ankylosing spondylitis. Each CDR3 is given with its conserved first and last residue. The D gene is left open where the match is weak. Clone size is stated in some rows and not others, as once, few, many or a class when expanded.

abundance: many
v_gene: TRBV7-9
j_gene: TRBJ1-2
d_gene: -
CDR3nt: TGTGCCAGCAGCATGAACCAGGGGAGTGGCTACACCTTC
CDR3aa: CASSMNQGSGYTF

abundance: few
v_gene: TRBV24-1
j_gene: TRBJ2-2
d_gene: TRBD1
CDR3nt: TGTGCCACCAGTGACCGGGACAGCCCGAACACCGGGGAGCTGTTTTTT
CDR3aa: CATSDRDSPNTGELFF

abundance: many
v_gene: TRBV7-8
j_gene: TRBJ1-1
d_gene: -
CDR3nt: TGTGCCAGCAGCTCCCCTCCCCGGAACACTGAAGCTTTCTTT
CDR3aa: CASSSPPRNTEAFF

abundance: many
v_gene: TRBV29-1
j_gene: TRBJ2-3
d_gene: -
CDR3nt: TGCAGCGCTCTGAAGGGCTCGGCAGATACGCAGTATTTT
CDR3aa: CSALKGSADTQYF

abundance: many
v_gene: TRBV10-3
j_gene: TRBJ2-5
d_gene: TRBD2
CDR3nt: TGTGCCATCGGGGAGCGGGAGAGGAAAGAGACCCAGTACTTC
CDR3aa: CAIGERERKETQYF

abundance: -
v_gene: TRBV25-1
j_gene: TRBJ1-1
d_gene: -
CDR3nt: TGTGCCAGCAGTGAATTGGACACCAAGAACACTGAAGCTTTCTTT
CDR3aa: CASSELDTKNTEAFF

abundance: many
v_gene: TRBV5-1
j_gene: TRBJ2-5
d_gene: -
CDR3nt: TGCGCCAGCAGCCCCGGCGTCTCTCGAGGAGAAGAGACCCAGTACTTC
CDR3aa: CASSPGVSRGEETQYF

abundance: few
v_gene: TRBV18
j_gene: TRBJ1-1
d_gene: TRBD1
CDR3nt: TGTGCCAGCTCACCCCTCCGCAGGGGGCTTTTTGGGGACACTGAAGCTTTCTTT
CDR3aa: CASSPLRRGLFGDTEAFF

abundance: many
v_gene: TRBV29-1
j_gene: TRBJ1-1
d_gene: -
CDR3nt: TGCAGCGTGGAGAGGGGGATGAACACTGAAGCTTTCTTT
CDR3aa: CSVERGMNTEAFF

abundance: many
v_gene: TRBV4-3
j_gene: TRBJ2-2
d_gene: TRBD2
CDR3nt: TGCGCCAGCAGCCAGGGACTAGCGTTCACCGGGGAGCTGTTTTTT
CDR3aa: CASSQGLAFTGELFF

abundance: many
v_gene: TRBV5-1
j_gene: TRBJ2-1
d_gene: TRBD2
CDR3nt: TGCGCCAGCAGCTTGTCTGAGGCTAGCGGGTACAATGAGCAGTTCTTC
CDR3aa: CASSLSEASGYNEQFF

abundance: many
v_gene: TRBV7-2
j_gene: TRBJ2-7
d_gene: -
CDR3nt: TGTGCCAGCAGCTTAAAGGGGTCAGGCGAGCAGTACTTC
CDR3aa: CASSLKGSGEQYF

abundance: many
v_gene: TRBV25-1
j_gene: TRBJ2-3
d_gene: -
CDR3nt: TGTGCCAGCAGTGACAAGGGTTGGGAAACGCAGTATTTT
CDR3aa: CASSDKGWETQYF

abundance: many
v_gene: TRBV6-2/TRBV6-3
j_gene: TRBJ2-7
d_gene: -
CDR3nt: TGTGCCAGCAGTTATTGGGGCGGAAGCTACGAGCAGTACTTC
CDR3aa: CASSYWGGSYEQYF

abundance: many
v_gene: TRBV7-9
j_gene: TRBJ1-4
d_gene: TRBD1
CDR3nt: TGTGCCAGCAGCGTTGGACAGGGGGGTGAAAAACTGTTTTTT
CDR3aa: CASSVGQGGEKLFF

abundance: few
v_gene: TRBV7-2
j_gene: TRBJ2-7
d_gene: TRBD2
CDR3nt: TGTGCCAGCAGCCTGCTAGCGGGAGGCCCTCGGGAGCAGTACTTC
CDR3aa: CASSLLAGGPREQYF

abundance: many
v_gene: TRBV20-1
j_gene: TRBJ2-3
d_gene: TRBD2
CDR3nt: TGCAGTGCGGACCGGACTAGCGCCTCAGATACGCAGTATTTT
CDR3aa: CSADRTSASDTQYF

abundance: many
v_gene: TRBV11-2
j_gene: TRBJ2-1
d_gene: -
CDR3nt: TGTGCCAGCAGCTTATCGATCTACAATGAGCAGTTCTTC
CDR3aa: CASSLSIYNEQFF

abundance: -
v_gene: TRBV20-1
j_gene: TRBJ1-1
d_gene: TRBD1
CDR3nt: TGCAGTGCTATAAGGACAGGGGTGAACACTGAAGCTTTCTTT
CDR3aa: CSAIRTGVNTEAFF

abundance: many
v_gene: TRBV7-2
j_gene: TRBJ2-2
d_gene: TRBD1
CDR3nt: TGTGCCAGCAGCTTATCGTACAGGGGAAACGCCGGGGAGCTGTTTTTT
CDR3aa: CASSLSYRGNAGELFF

abundance: many
v_gene: TRBV24-1
j_gene: TRBJ2-3
d_gene: TRBD2
CDR3nt: TGTGCCACCAGTGTTGGGGGACTAGCGGGAGGAGATACGCAGTATTTT
CDR3aa: CATSVGGLAGGDTQYF

abundance: many
v_gene: TRBV29-1
j_gene: TRBJ2-1
d_gene: -
CDR3nt: TGCAGCTTGAAGGGACCGTTTGCTGAGCAGTTCTTC
CDR3aa: CSLKGPFAEQFF

abundance: many
v_gene: TRBV29-1
j_gene: TRBJ2-5
d_gene: -
CDR3nt: TGCAGCGTTCGGGGGCTCCAAGAGACCCAGTACTTC
CDR3aa: CSVRGLQETQYF

abundance: many
v_gene: TRBV28
j_gene: TRBJ1-1
d_gene: -
CDR3nt: TGTGCCAGCAGCTCAACAGTCGGCGGTCGGGGCACTGAAGCTTTCTTT
CDR3aa: CASSSTVGGRGTEAFF

abundance: many
v_gene: TRBV10-3
j_gene: TRBJ2-7
d_gene: -
CDR3nt: TGTGCCATCAGTGAGTCGGCAGGGACCTACGAGCAGTACTTC
CDR3aa: CAISESAGTYEQYF

abundance: many
v_gene: TRBV20-1
j_gene: TRBJ1-1
d_gene: -
CDR3nt: TGCAGTGCCGGGGCCATAATCGGAACTGAAGCTTTCTTT
CDR3aa: CSAGAIIGTEAFF

abundance: many
v_gene: TRBV7-2
j_gene: TRBJ2-7
d_gene: TRBD2
CDR3nt: TGTGCCAGCAGCCTGACTAGCGGGAGCTCCTACGAGCAGTACTTC
CDR3aa: CASSLTSGSSYEQYF

abundance: many
v_gene: TRBV3-1
j_gene: TRBJ2-3
d_gene: TRBD2
CDR3nt: TGTGCCAGCAGCCAAGAACTTGGGCGGGGGGCCGTAAGAGATACGCAGTATTTT
CDR3aa: CASSQELGRGAVRDTQYF

abundance: -
v_gene: TRBV5-1
j_gene: TRBJ2-5
d_gene: -
CDR3nt: TGCGCCAGCAGCTTTGGAACAGGGAATAAGGAGACCCAGTACTTC
CDR3aa: CASSFGTGNKETQYF

abundance: -
v_gene: TRBV4-2
j_gene: TRBJ2-1
d_gene: -
CDR3nt: TGTGCCATGAGCCCTGGGCTGGGCAATGAGCAGTTCTTC
CDR3aa: CAMSPGLGNEQFF

abundance: many
v_gene: TRBV12-3/TRBV12-4
j_gene: TRBJ2-1
d_gene: -
CDR3nt: TGTGCCAGCAGTTTATGGGGGTCCGACAATGAGCAGTTCTTC
CDR3aa: CASSLWGSDNEQFF

abundance: many
v_gene: TRBV29-1
j_gene: TRBJ1-1
d_gene: TRBD1
CDR3nt: TGCAGCGTCCGTACAGGGGGCTTAACTGAAGCTTTCTTT
CDR3aa: CSVRTGGLTEAFF